This T cell receptor (beta chain) was captured in a study of blood T cell repertoires in COVID-19. V lost 9 bases and J lost 2, with 19 bases in between. This CDR3 has 15 residues. The germline gives CDR1 LNHDA, CDR2 SQIVND (reference sequence). TCRdb's table, derived via immunoSEQ multiplex PCR, lists solely in-frame clones and lacks some. The top ten hold approximately 12% of the sample, which has over 200,000 clones, 70% to 90% seen once. This clone was seen more than once but under ten times. Sequencing was done on a sample of peripheral blood. The TCR sequence derives from a woman aged 18-30 years who had recovered from COVID-19. V usage is TRBV19 and J usage is TRBJ1-2; weak D call: TRBD1 (5 bases). CDR3 coding DNA: TGTGCCAGCACCCAAACAGGAAGTTCGAACTATGGCTACACCTTC. This encodes CASTQTGSSNYGYTF.